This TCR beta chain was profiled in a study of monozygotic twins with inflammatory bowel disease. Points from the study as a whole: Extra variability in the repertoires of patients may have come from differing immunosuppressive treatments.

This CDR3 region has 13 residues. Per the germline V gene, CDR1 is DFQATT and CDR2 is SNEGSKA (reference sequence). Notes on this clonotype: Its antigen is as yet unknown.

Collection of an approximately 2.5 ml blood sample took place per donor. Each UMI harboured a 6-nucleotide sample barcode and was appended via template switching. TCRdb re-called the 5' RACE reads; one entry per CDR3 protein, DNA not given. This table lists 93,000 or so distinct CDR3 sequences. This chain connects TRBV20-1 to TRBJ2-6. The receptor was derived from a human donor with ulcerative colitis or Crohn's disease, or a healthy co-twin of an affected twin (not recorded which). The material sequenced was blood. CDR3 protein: CSVYMAGANVLTF.